This T cell receptor beta chain was sequenced for a study of blood T cell repertoires in COVID-19. Profiled with immunoSEQ multiplex PCR; TCRdb holds only in-frame clones, not every one. Among approximately 100,000 clones, 84% were seen once, and the ten largest hold approximately 27%. Germline values: CDR1 ENHRY, CDR2 SYGVKD. The length of the CDR3 is 16 residues. Trimming cost V 2 bases and J 0 bases; bases outside gene matches: 4. This clonotype was sampled from a man aged 60 to 75 with acute or convalescent COVID-19. Sequenced sample: peripheral blood. The genes are TRBV10-3 and TRBJ1-1, with 9 bases identical to TRBD1. In nucleotides, the CDR3 is TGTGCCATCAGTGAGCCGGGACAGGGACTGAACACTGAAGCTTTCTTT. It codes for CAISEPGQGLNTEAFF.